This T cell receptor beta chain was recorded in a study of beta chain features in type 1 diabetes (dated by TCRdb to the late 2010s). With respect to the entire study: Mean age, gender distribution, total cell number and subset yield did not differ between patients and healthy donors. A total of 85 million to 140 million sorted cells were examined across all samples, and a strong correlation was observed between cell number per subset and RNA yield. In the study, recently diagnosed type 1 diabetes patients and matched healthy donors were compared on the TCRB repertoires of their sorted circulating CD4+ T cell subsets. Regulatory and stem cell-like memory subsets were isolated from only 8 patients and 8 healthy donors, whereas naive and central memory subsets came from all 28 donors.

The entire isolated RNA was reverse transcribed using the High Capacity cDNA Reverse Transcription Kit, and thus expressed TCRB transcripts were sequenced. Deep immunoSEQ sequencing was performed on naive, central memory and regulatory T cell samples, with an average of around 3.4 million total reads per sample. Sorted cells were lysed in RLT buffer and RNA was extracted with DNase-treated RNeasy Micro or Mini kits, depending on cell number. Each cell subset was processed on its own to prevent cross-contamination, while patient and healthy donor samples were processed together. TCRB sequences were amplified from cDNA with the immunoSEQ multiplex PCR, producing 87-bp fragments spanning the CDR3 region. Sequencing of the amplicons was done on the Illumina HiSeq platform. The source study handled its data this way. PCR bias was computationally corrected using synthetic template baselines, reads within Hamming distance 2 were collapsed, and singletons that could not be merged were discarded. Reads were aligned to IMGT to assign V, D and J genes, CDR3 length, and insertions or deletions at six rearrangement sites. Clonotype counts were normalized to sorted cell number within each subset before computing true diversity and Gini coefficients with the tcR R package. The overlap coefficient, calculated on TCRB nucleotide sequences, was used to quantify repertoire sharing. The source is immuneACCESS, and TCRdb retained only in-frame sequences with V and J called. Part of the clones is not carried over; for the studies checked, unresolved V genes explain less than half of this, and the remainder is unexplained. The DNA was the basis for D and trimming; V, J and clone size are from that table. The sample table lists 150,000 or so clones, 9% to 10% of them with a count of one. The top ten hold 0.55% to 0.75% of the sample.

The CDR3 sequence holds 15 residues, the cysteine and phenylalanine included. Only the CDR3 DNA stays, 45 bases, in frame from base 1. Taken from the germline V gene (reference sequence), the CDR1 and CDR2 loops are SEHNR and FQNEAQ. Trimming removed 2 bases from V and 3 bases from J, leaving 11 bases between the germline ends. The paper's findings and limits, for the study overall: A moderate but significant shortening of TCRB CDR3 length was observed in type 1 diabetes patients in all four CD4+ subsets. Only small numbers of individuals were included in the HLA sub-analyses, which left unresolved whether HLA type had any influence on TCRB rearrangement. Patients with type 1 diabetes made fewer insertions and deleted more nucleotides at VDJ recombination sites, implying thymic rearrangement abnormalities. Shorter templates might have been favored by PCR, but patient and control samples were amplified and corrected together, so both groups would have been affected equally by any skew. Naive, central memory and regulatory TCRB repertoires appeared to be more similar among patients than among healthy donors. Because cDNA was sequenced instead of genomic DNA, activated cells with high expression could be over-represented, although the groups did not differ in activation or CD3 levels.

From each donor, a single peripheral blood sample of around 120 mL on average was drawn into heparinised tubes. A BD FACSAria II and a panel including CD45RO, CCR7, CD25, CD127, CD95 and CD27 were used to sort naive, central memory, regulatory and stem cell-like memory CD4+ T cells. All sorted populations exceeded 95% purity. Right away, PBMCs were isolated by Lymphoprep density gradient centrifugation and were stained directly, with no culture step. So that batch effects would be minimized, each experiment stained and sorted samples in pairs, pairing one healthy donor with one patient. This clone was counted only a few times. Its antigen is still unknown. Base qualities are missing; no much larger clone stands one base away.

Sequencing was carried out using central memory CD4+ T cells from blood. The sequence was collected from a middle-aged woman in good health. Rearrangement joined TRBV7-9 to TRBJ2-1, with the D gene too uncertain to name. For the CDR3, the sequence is CASSLSRHSYNEQFF. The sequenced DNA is TGTGCCAGCAGCTTAAGCCGACACAGCTACAATGAGCAGTTCTTC.